What follows are 21 T cell receptor beta chains derived from one specimen sequenced in a study of persistence of HIV-infected CD4 T cells. This was the immunoSEQ version 4 assay in survey mode. Method: immunoSEQ multiplex PCR; TCRdb's copy keeps in-frame clones and lacks some. The sample shows about 45,000 clones, approximately 90% of them seen only once. Cells were stimulated nonspecifically with anti-CD3/anti-CD28 magnetic beads. Sorting selected CD4+ T cells upregulating both CD40 ligand and CD69. These TCRs are of unknown antigen specificity. The sequences come from CD4+ T cells sorted from PBMCs after approximately 19-hour stimulation, collected from a patient who received antiretroviral therapy. These receptors all stem from an adult woman with HIV who was CMV-seropositive.

V is TRBV6-9 and J is TRBJ2-4, with D possibly called TRBD1 or TRBD2 (5 bases each). V lost 5 bases and J 15 bases, leaving 20 bases between the germline ends. The CDR3 runs 13 residues. Germline assignment: CDR1 MNHGY and CDR2 SVAAGI. CDR3 bases: TGTGCCAGCAGTGGTCATTTTCGATTGGGACGGTACTTC. This sequence encodes CASSGHFRLGRYF.

V gene TRBV5-6 combines with J gene TRBJ2-5; either TRBD1 or TRBD2 may fit D (5 bases each). The V gene lost 7 bases and the J gene lost 3 bases, with 13 bases spanning the gap. CDR1 SGHDT and CDR2 YYEEEE come from the germline V gene. The CDR3 is 13 residues long. CDR3 region: CASCIGTEETQYF. The CDR3 nucleotides are TGTGCCAGCTGCATCGGGACCGAAGAGACCCAGTACTTC.

This sequence joins TRBV7-2 and TRBJ2-1; 12 nucleotides agree with TRBD2. CDR1 is SGHTA and CDR2 is FQGNSA in the germline V gene. The CDR3 is 15 residues long. J lost 6 bases, V lost 4 bases, and 4 bases had no gene match. CDR3 loop: CASSSLGLAGNEQFF. In nucleotides, the CDR3 is TGTGCCAGCAGCTCCCTGGGACTAGCGGGCAATGAGCAGTTCTTC.

This clone was observed once. This sequence joins TRBV27 and TRBJ2-1; 7 bases line up with TRBD2. The germline gives CDR1 MNHEY, CDR2 SMNVEV (reference sequence). The CDR3 consists of 13 residues. Trimming cost V 4 bases and J 6 bases; bases outside gene matches: 3. CDR3 sequence: CASSSGRGNEQFF. CDR3 nucleotide sequence: TGTGCCAGCAGTTCGGGGAGGGGCAATGAGCAGTTCTTC.

The rearrangement uses TRBV7-9 and TRBJ1-1; D is possibly TRBD1 (6 bases). The CDR3 extends over 14 amino acids. The V gene's germline CDR1 is SEHNR and CDR2 FQNEAQ (reference sequence). With 5 bases removed from V and 8 bases from J, the gap between germline ends came to 18 bases. CDR3 nucleotides: TGTGCCAGCAGCCTATCGGGGGCCCAGCCGGAAGCTTTCTTT. It specifies CASSLSGAQPEAFF.

V and J are TRBV19 and TRBJ1-2; D possibly corresponds to TRBD1 (6 bases). This CDR3 has 12 residues. V lost 10 bases and J 6 bases, leaving 15 bases between the germline ends. The germline CDR1 and CDR2 sequences are LNHDA and SQIVND (reference sequence). CDR3 protein: CATYRVTDGYTF. The DNA for the CDR3 is TGTGCCACTTACAGGGTCACGGATGGCTACACCTTC.

A remark on this clone: The sample holds other DNA sequences that translate to the same CDR3. The chain recombines TRBV29-1 with TRBJ2-1; 7 bases agree with TRBD2. CDR1 is SQVTM and CDR2 is ANQGSEA in the germline V gene. Trimming at V came to 7 bases and at J to 6 bases, leaving 0 bases not matched to a gene. The CDR3 is 10 residues long. CDR3 DNA: TGCAGCGGGGGGGGCAATGAGCAGTTCTTC. Its protein is CSGGGNEQFF.

The chain is built from TRBV5-1 and TRBJ2-2, with TRBD2 identical over 13 bases. The CDR3 sequence is 16 residues long. The V gene's germline CDR1 is SGHRS and CDR2 YFSETQ. V dropped 4 bases and J dropped 6; count of bases not matched to a gene: 6. CDR3 bases: TGCGCCAGCAGCCAACGGACTAGCGGGGGCGCCGGGGAGCTGTTTTTT. It yields the protein CASSQRTSGGAGELFF.

This clone was recorded a few times. The chain employs TRBV3-1 (or the pseudogene TRBV3-2) and TRBJ1-2; weak D call: TRBD1 (6 bases). The germline V gene has CDR1 LGHDT and CDR2 YNNKEL (reference sequence). The CDR3 totals 15 residues. Trimming stripped 6 bases from V and 2 bases from J, with 16 bases between. CDR3 in amino acids: CASSHQDRPNYGYTF. As DNA, the CDR3 is TGTGCCAGCAGTCACCAGGACAGACCCAACTATGGCTACACCTTC.

The DNA of the CDR3 is TGTGCCAGCAGATGGACAGGTTACAACTATGGCTACACCTTC. Translation gives CASRWTGYNYGYTF. V usage is TRBV28 and J usage is TRBJ1-2; 7 bases align to TRBD1. The CDR3 length is 14 residues. Germline V gene data show CDR1 as MDHEN and CDR2 as SYDVKM. The V and J ends lost 6 bases and 2 bases, in that order; junction bases with no gene match: 6.

This rearrangement joins TRBV5-1 to TRBJ2-2; D perhaps matches TRBD1 (5 bases). Per germline, CDR1 SGHRS and CDR2 YFSETQ. There are 14 residues in the CDR3. V gave up 6 bases and J gave up 3 bases, with 12 bases separating them. The CDR3 spells CASNRGSDTGELFF. CDR3 sequence (DNA): TGCGCCAGCAATAGGGGCTCCGACACCGGGGAGCTGTTTTTT.

The V and J genes are TRBV7-2 and TRBJ1-1; a weak D match, TRBD1 (5 bases). V was shortened by 5 bases and J by 1 base, with 11 bases between the two germline ends. This CDR3 has 14 amino acids. Looked up from germline, CDR1 is SGHTA and CDR2 is FQGNSA. For the CDR3, the DNA is TGTGCCAGCAGCGTCAGGGTTGGGAACACTGAAGCTTTCTTT. This translates into CASSVRVGNTEAFF.

The V call is TRBV10-1, the J call TRBJ2-5; 14 bases are a match to TRBD2. CDR1 is WNHNN and CDR2 is SYGVQD in the germline V gene (reference sequence). The CDR3 length is 15 residues. The V segment lost 6 bases and the J segment 5 bases; nucleotides outside the gene matches: 5. The CDR3: CASRGTSGRRETQYF. CDR3 nucleotide sequence: TGCGCCAGCAGGGGGACTAGCGGGAGACGGGAGACCCAGTACTTC.

The chain has TRBV12-3 or TRBV12-4 and TRBJ2-3; 7 nucleotides agree with TRBD2. V was clipped by 6 bases and J by 6 bases; unmatched bases: 6. This CDR3 has 13 residues. CDR3 DNA: TGTGCCAGCAGCCGGGGAGGGTCGGATACGCAGTATTTT. Amino acids: CASSRGGSDTQYF.

This rearrangement joins TRBV29-1 to TRBJ1-3; D might be TRBD1 (5 bases). This CDR3 has 13 residues. Trimming left V 7 bases short and J 0 bases short, with 10 bases between. CDR1 and CDR2 (germline): SQVTM, ANQGSEA. This CDR3 reads CSARGNSGNTIYF. CDR3 DNA sequence: TGCAGCGCAAGGGGCAACTCTGGAAACACCATATATTTT. The full variable domain, rest sourced from reference TRBV29-1 and TRBJ1-3, is SAVISQKPSRDICQRGTSLTIQCQVDSQVTMMFWYRQQPGQSLTLIATANQGSEATYESGFVIDKFPISRPNLTFSTLTVSNMSPEDSSIYLCSARGNSGNTIYFGEGSWLTVV.

The chain joins TRBV6-5 to TRBJ2-7, with D uncertain. Germline V CDR1 and CDR2: MNHEY, SVGAGI. V was trimmed by 2 bases and J by 3 bases, leaving 11 bases between them. The CDR3 is 14 residues long. Here the CDR3 DNA reads TGTGCCAGCAGTTACCGGGCAGGCCGCTACGAGCAGTACTTC. Amino acid sequence: CASSYRAGRYEQYF.

The V and J genes are TRBV5-1 and TRBJ1-3; D uncertain. This CDR3 comprises 15 residues. The germline CDR1 and CDR2 sequences are SGHRS and YFSETQ. The V end lost 1 base, the J end lost 0 bases, and 8 bases lay between the germline ends. Written as DNA, the CDR3 is TGCGCCAGCAGCTTGACGAGTAGCTCTGGAAACACCATATATTTT. Its translation is CASSLTSSSGNTIYF.

V gene TRBV9 combines with J gene TRBJ2-7; 11 bases are shared with TRBD2. V lost 4 bases to trimming and J lost 2 bases; unmatched junction nucleotides: 8. CDR3 length: 16 amino acids. Germline V lookup: CDR1 SGDLS, CDR2 YYNGEE. The CDR3 protein is CASSSGTSGAAYEQYF. The CDR3 coding sequence is TGTGCCAGCAGCTCCGGGACTAGCGGAGCAGCCTACGAGCAGTACTTC.

V usage is TRBV19 and J usage is TRBJ1-3; 9 bases agree with TRBD1. The CDR3 extends over 17 amino acids. CDR1 and CDR2 from the germline V gene are LNHDA and SQIVND (reference sequence). V lost 6 bases, J lost 0 bases, and 9 bases stayed unmatched. The CDR3 loop is CASRTGTGPVSGNTIYF. The CDR3 nucleotides read TGTGCCAGTAGAACCGGGACAGGGCCCGTCTCTGGAAACACCATATATTTT.

The chain joins TRBV3-1 (or the pseudogene TRBV3-2) to TRBJ2-1; TRBD1 matches 7 bases. V gave up 4 bases and J gave up 6 bases; unmatched junction bases: 6. This CDR3 has 14 amino acids. Germline CDR1 is LGHDT and CDR2 is YNNKEL (reference sequence). This chain's CDR3 is CASSRLDRLNEQFF. The CDR3 coding sequence is TGTGCCAGCAGCCGGTTGGACAGGCTCAATGAGCAGTTCTTC.

V usage is TRBV5-5 and J usage is TRBJ2-3; 12 nucleotides match TRBD2. Trimming removed 2 bases from V and 6 bases from J; junction bases left unmatched: 7. CDR3 length: 16 residues. Germline CDR1 reads SGHKS; CDR2 reads YYEKEE (reference sequence). The CDR3 DNA follows: TGTGCCAGCAGCTTAGGACTAGCGGGAAGTATCGATACGCAGTATTTT. It specifies CASSLGLAGSIDTQYF.